The next 26 T cell receptor beta chains were all read from a single sample in a study of blood T cells in healthy people across ages. A J-beta primer mix and a sample-barcoded 5' primer were used in a second PCR of about 6 to 12 cycles. In TCRdb, the 5' RACE reads were re-called with MiXCR into one record per CDR3 protein. Seen here are fewer than 2 million distinct CDR3 sequences, around 40% observed once, and the top ten hold 23%. The sample consisted of blood. The receptors shown here come from a human donor in good health.

Only a few counts were recorded for this clonotype. V is TRBV10-3 and J is TRBJ1-5; D is undetermined. The CDR3 extends over 13 amino acids. CDR1 and CDR2 (germline): ENHRY, SYGVKD. V dropped 0 bases and J dropped 9 bases, with 9 bases sitting between them. The DNA for the CDR3 is TGTGCCATCAGTGAGTCGAACCAGTGGCCCCAGCATTTT. Translation: CAISESNQWPQHF.

This clonotype was seen a few times. The chain combines TRBV6-5 with TRBJ2-5; a weak D match, TRBD2 (7 bases). V shed 1 base and J shed 5 bases, with 14 bases lying between them. The CDR3 covers 15 residues. Germline V lookup: CDR1 MNHEY, CDR2 SVGAGI. CDR3 amino acids: CASSYYPQGGETQYF. DNA of the CDR3: TGTGCCAGCAGTTACTACCCACAGGGAGGGGAGACCCAGTACTTC.

The chain has TRBV5-4 and TRBJ2-3, with D unclear. With 7 bases removed from V and 4 bases from J, the gap between germline ends came to 7 bases. Germline CDR1 reads SGHNT; CDR2 reads YYREEE (reference sequence). The CDR3 is 11 amino acids. The CDR3 loop reads CASHFSDTQYF. CDR3 bases: TGTGCCAGCCACTTTTCAGATACGCAGTATTTT.

The rearrangement links TRBV20-1 to TRBJ1-2; D is undetermined. The germline gives CDR1 DFQATT, CDR2 SNEGSKA (reference sequence). The CDR3 spans 12 residues. CDR3 amino acids: CSAVGANYGYTF. The CDR3 bases are TGCAGCGCCGTAGGTGCTAACTATGGCTACACCTTC.

V gene TRBV20-1 combines with J gene TRBJ2-7, with D possibly called TRBD1 or TRBD2 (6 bases each). CDR3 length: 13 residues. Germline loops: CDR1 DFQATT, CDR2 SNEGSKA (reference sequence). Trimming cost V 6 bases and J 3 bases, with 15 bases left between them. Here the CDR3 reads CSAHLGGSYEQYF. In DNA, the CDR3 is TGCAGTGCGCATCTAGGGGGGAGCTACGAGCAGTACTTC.

This clonotype came up a few times. The gene calls are TRBV6-6 and TRBJ1-5, with a weak D call TRBD1 (6 bases). V was shortened by 3 bases and J by 4 bases, with 13 bases between the two germline ends. CDR3 length: 15 residues. CDR1 and CDR2 (germline): MNHNY, SVGAGI (reference sequence). The CDR3 DNA reads TGTGCCAGCAGTTATGGGGGGGGGCGGAATCAGCCCCAGCATTTT. Translating gives CASSYGGGRNQPQHF.

This clonotype occurred a few times. This chain links TRBV5-1 with TRBJ2-1; D is perhaps TRBD2 (6 bases). The CDR3 consists of 19 residues. From germline, CDR1 is SGHRS and CDR2 YFSETQ. The V end was cut by 3 bases, the J end by 3 bases, with 25 bases between. CDR3 nucleotides: TGCGCCAGCAGCTCGGTGGCGGGACCCTCGCTTCGACTCTACAATGAGCAGTTCTTC. The encoded protein is CASSSVAGPSLRLYNEQFF.

The gene calls are TRBV24-1 and TRBJ1-5; D gene uncertain. Germline V lookup: CDR1 KGHDR, CDR2 SFDVKD. The length of the CDR3 is 14 residues. Trimming shortened V by 8 bases and J by 0 bases, and 10 bases separated the two germline ends. The CDR3 protein is CATTKKFSNQPQHF. The CDR3 DNA sequence: TGTGCCACCACCAAAAAGTTTAGCAATCAGCCCCAGCATTTT.

This clonotype was detected only a few times. V and J are TRBV20-1 and TRBJ2-1; D uncertain. Germline CDR1 and CDR2: DFQATT and SNEGSKA (reference sequence). The CDR3 is made up of 14 amino acids. Trimming took off 3 bases at V and 10 bases at J, with 19 bases between the two ends. The CDR3 is CSASHNTMEWEQFF. As DNA, the CDR3 is TGCAGTGCTAGTCACAACACCATGGAATGGGAGCAGTTCTTC.

This clonotype was counted a few times. V usage is TRBV6-6 and J usage is TRBJ1-1; weak D call: TRBD1 (6 bases). The CDR3 runs 14 residues. In germline, CDR1 is MNHNY, CDR2 SVGAGI (reference sequence). Trimming left V 2 bases short and J 1 base short, with 8 bases between. This CDR3 is CASSYGGRNTEAFF. The CDR3 DNA reads as TGTGCCAGCAGTTACGGGGGCAGGAACACTGAAGCTTTCTTT.

The rearrangement uses TRBV20-1 and TRBJ2-7, with D perhaps TRBD1 or TRBD2 (5 bases each). Germline-derived CDR1 and CDR2 are DFQATT and SNEGSKA (reference sequence). The CDR3 consists of 16 residues. The V end was cut by 0 bases, the J end by 6 bases, with 21 bases between. The CDR3 spells CSARDRRRDALREQYF. CDR3 coding DNA: TGCAGTGCTAGAGATCGTCGCAGGGACGCCCTCCGCGAGCAGTACTTC.

The chain combines TRBV7-9 with TRBJ2-5; weak D call: TRBD2 (7 bases). The CDR3 extends over 17 amino acids. The germline gives CDR1 SEHNR, CDR2 FQNEAQ (reference sequence). The ends were cut back, 1 base at V and 2 bases at J, with 17 bases in the middle. The CDR3 bases are TGTGCCAGCAGCTTAGGAGGTCGGGGGGCCCCACAAGAGACCCAGTACTTC. It specifies CASSLGGRGAPQETQYF. The full variable domain, completed using reference TRBV7-9 and TRBJ2-5, is DTGVSQNPRHKITKRGQNVTFRCDPISEHNRLYWYRQTLGQGPEFLTYFQNEAQLEKSRLLSDRFSAERPKGSFSTLEIQRTEQGDSAMYLCASSLGGRGAPQETQYFGPGTRLLVL.

This clonotype appeared a few times. The chain is built from TRBV27 and TRBJ1-2, with TRBD1 matching over 8 bases. This CDR3 region has 16 residues. J gave up 5 bases and V 2 bases, and 10 bases lay outside the gene matches. CDR1 and CDR2 (germline): MNHEY, SMNVEV (reference sequence). The CDR3 sequence: CASSLEAGGDFYGYTF. The CDR3 DNA reads as TGTGCCAGCAGTTTAGAGGCAGGGGGCGATTTTTATGGCTACACCTTC.

The chain combines TRBV2 with TRBJ1-2, with TRBD1 as a possible D gene (6 bases). The CDR3 has 16 amino acids. V lost 6 bases and J lost 10, with 27 bases in between. Germline V gene data show CDR1 as SNHLY and CDR2 as FYNNEI. The CDR3 DNA reads TGTGCCAGCAGCGAACCGAATACACTATCAGGGGCCGACTACACCTTC. Residues: CASSEPNTLSGADYTF.

The chain has TRBV4-2 and TRBJ1-2; the D is unclear. V was clipped by 1 base and J by 8 bases, with 14 bases between them. The CDR3 is 14 residues long. CDR1 and CDR2 from the germline V gene are LGHNA and YNFKEQ. The CDR3 DNA reads as TGTGCCAGCAGCCAAGCGGCGGGGAGGGTCGGCTACACCTTC. It codes for CASSQAAGRVGYTF.

The chain employs TRBV15 and TRBJ2-5, with 7 positions matching TRBD1. This CDR3 spans 14 amino acids. Per the germline V gene, CDR1 is LNHNV and CDR2 is YYDKDF (reference sequence). The V and J ends lost 6 bases and 0 bases, in that order; junction bases with no gene match: 4. This chain's CDR3 is CATSRDSYQETQYF. The CDR3 region has the DNA TGTGCCACCAGTCGGGACAGCTACCAAGAGACCCAGTACTTC.

This clonotype was seen many times. This chain uses TRBV29-1 with TRBJ1-2; TRBD1 is a possible D gene (6 bases). CDR3 size: 13 residues. V lost 4 bases, J lost 4 bases, and 13 bases lay in between. Germline lookup yields CDR1 SQVTM and CDR2 ANQGSEA. The CDR3 protein is CSVAWGRGYGYTF. CDR3 DNA: TGCAGCGTTGCATGGGGGCGAGGCTATGGCTACACCTTC.

The chain uses TRBV27 and TRBJ2-1; no reliable D call. The CDR3 is 14 residues long. CDR1 is MNHEY, CDR2 SMNVEV, per germline (reference sequence). V lost 6 bases and J 0 bases, leaving 9 bases between the germline ends. CDR3 sequence reads: CASRLHSSYNEQFF. In DNA form, the CDR3 reads TGTGCCAGCAGGTTGCATAGCTCCTACAATGAGCAGTTCTTC.

This clonotype was seen only a few times. V gene TRBV11-2 combines with J gene TRBJ2-1; 7 nucleotides line up with TRBD2. CDR3 size: 13 residues. The germline V gene encodes CDR1 SGHAT and CDR2 FQNNGV. V shed 0 bases, J shed 7 bases, and the junction held 0 bases outside the gene matches. CDR3 sequence: CASSLDGRNEQFF. CDR3 nucleotides: TGTGCCAGCAGCTTAGACGGGAGGAATGAGCAGTTCTTC.

The V call is TRBV5-1, the J call TRBJ2-4, with D perhaps TRBD1 or TRBD2 (6 bases each). Germline V lookup: CDR1 SGHRS, CDR2 YFSETQ. Trimming cost V 4 bases and J 13 bases, with 27 bases left between them. The CDR3 spans 16 residues. CDR3 region: CASSPPVQGRNNEQYF. The CDR3 coding sequence is TGCGCCAGCAGCCCTCCAGTGCAGGGGAGGAACAATGAGCAGTACTTC.

V and J are TRBV7-2 and TRBJ2-1, with 8 nucleotides matching TRBD2. Germline-derived CDR1 and CDR2 are SGHTA and FQGNSA. The CDR3 consists of 12 residues. The V gene end was trimmed by 5 bases and the J gene end by 15 bases; junction bases not matched to a gene: 9. In DNA form, the CDR3 reads TGTGCCAGCAGCGTAAGCGGGGGTCGGTTGTTCTTC. It is translated as CASSVSGGRLFF.

V gene TRBV7-2 combines with J gene TRBJ1-1, with 8 bases matching TRBD1. Trimming cost V 4 bases and J 2 bases; bases outside gene matches: 6. Germline CDR1 is SGHTA and CDR2 is FQGNSA. The CDR3 covers 15 residues. CDR3 region: CASSSGQGINTEAFF. The CDR3 DNA reads TGTGCCAGCAGCTCCGGACAGGGTATCAACACTGAAGCTTTCTTT.

The chain carries TRBV4-3 and TRBJ1-2, with D perhaps matching TRBD1 (6 bases). Germline CDR1 reads LGHNA; CDR2 reads YSLEER. V dropped 1 base and J dropped 7 bases, with 19 bases sitting between them. The CDR3 loop spans 16 amino acids. Here the CDR3 DNA reads TGCGCCAGCAGCCAAGTGGGGGGGCACCGTGAGAGTGGCTACACCTTC. Amino acids: CASSQVGGHRESGYTF.

V is TRBV7-3 and J is TRBJ2-7; 7 positions match TRBD1. Germline CDR1 is SGHTA and CDR2 is FQGTGA. The CDR3 is 17 amino acids. Trimming cost V 5 bases and J 3 bases; bases outside gene matches: 16. The CDR3 bases are TGTGCCAGCAGCGAGAGACAGGGAGAACTACCTTACTACGAGCAGTACTTC. As protein: CASSERQGELPYYEQYF.

The J gene is TRBJ1-2, the V gene TRBV28; D is uncertain. The CDR3 has 15 residues. Trimming left V 2 bases short and J 5 bases short, with 15 bases between. Germline V gene lookup returns CDR1 MDHEN and CDR2 SYDVKM. The CDR3: CASSLDGAFSYGYTF. CDR3 DNA sequence: TGTGCCAGCAGTTTAGACGGCGCCTTTAGTTATGGCTACACCTTC.

This clonotype showed up just a few times. The gene calls are TRBV12-5 and TRBJ1-1; D call uncertain. V was trimmed by 2 bases and J by 6 bases, leaving 10 bases between them. The length of the CDR3 is 13 residues. CDR1 and CDR2 (germline): LGHNT, FRNRAP. The CDR3: CASGLTNNAEAFF. CDR3 DNA: TGTGCTAGTGGTTTGACTAATAACGCTGAAGCTTTCTTT.